Below, 8 T cell receptor beta chains from the same sample are listed, as sequenced in a study of blood T cell repertoires in COVID-19. Measured with immunoSEQ multiplex PCR; TCRdb has only the in-frame clones, and not every one. The table lists approximately 250,000 clones, around nine tenths of them singletons. The sample comprised peripheral blood. These TCRs come from a woman in her sixties or seventies who had recovered from COVID-19.

This clone was observed a single time. The V call is TRBV6-5, the J call TRBJ2-2; possible D gene TRBD1, 6 bases. The V end lost 6 bases, the J end lost 2 bases, and 13 bases lay between the germline ends. CDR3 length: 15 amino acids. Germline CDR1 MNHEY, CDR2 SVGAGI. The CDR3 loop reads CASRLSRGNTGELFF. DNA for the CDR3: TGTGCCAGCAGGCTTTCCAGGGGAAACACCGGGGAGCTGTTTTTT.

The V and J genes are TRBV7-9 and TRBJ2-1; 7 bases line up with TRBD1. This CDR3 is 15 amino acids long. CDR1 and CDR2 from the germline V gene are SEHNR and FQNEAQ (reference sequence). The ends lost 4 bases at V and 0 bases at J; junction bases unmatched: 3. The CDR3, as DNA: TGTGCCAGCAGCTCGACAGGGAGCTCCTACAATGAGCAGTTCTTC. This translates into CASSSTGSSYNEQFF.

The genes are TRBV7-2 and TRBJ1-2; unclear D gene. Germline loops: CDR1 SGHTA, CDR2 FQGNSA. V lost 3 bases and J 1 base, leaving 6 bases between the germline ends. There are 13 residues in the CDR3. The CDR3: CASSLALNYGYTF. CDR3 nucleotide sequence: TGTGCCAGCAGCTTGGCCCTTAACTATGGCTACACCTTC.

The chain combines TRBV2 with TRBJ2-2; D is undetermined. Trimming left V 4 bases short and J 3 bases short, with 6 bases between. Germline CDR1 and CDR2: SNHLY and FYNNEI. The CDR3 has 13 residues. This CDR3 is CASSVQHTGELFF. CDR3 bases: TGTGCCAGCAGTGTACAACACACCGGGGAGCTGTTTTTT.

The rearrangement links TRBV4-2 to TRBJ2-5, with 9 bases that match TRBD2. The CDR3 is 16 residues long. V gave up 6 bases and J gave up 5 bases; unmatched junction bases: 13. The V gene's germline CDR1 is LGHNA and CDR2 YNFKEQ. CDR3 coding DNA: TGTGCCAGCAGGCGGTCACCGGGACTAGCTACCGAGACCCAGTACTTC. This encodes CASRRSPGLATETQYF.

The V call is TRBV28, the J call TRBJ2-5; TRBD2 might be the D (7 bases). The germline CDR1 and CDR2 sequences are MDHEN and SYDVKM. V lost 4 bases to trimming and J lost 5 bases, with 23 bases between them. This CDR3 region has 17 residues. CDR3 region: CASSSQLWGLGGETQYF. CDR3 in DNA: TGTGCCAGCAGTTCCCAACTATGGGGGCTGGGGGGGGAGACCCAGTACTTC.

The V and J genes are TRBV3-1 (or the pseudogene TRBV3-2) and TRBJ2-1; D may be TRBD2 (5 bases). Germline V gene sequence: CDR1 LGHDT, CDR2 YNNKEL (reference sequence). The CDR3 is 11 residues long. Trimming cost V 4 bases and J 11 bases, with 9 bases left between them. DNA for the CDR3: TGTGCCAGCAGCCTCACCGGGAAGCAGTTCTTC. This sequence encodes CASSLTGKQFF.

The CDR3 here is CASSLGTGTSNYGYTF. The CDR3 DNA reads TGTGCCAGCAGCTTAGGGACAGGGACCTCTAACTATGGCTACACCTTC. The chain carries TRBV7-9 and TRBJ1-2; TRBD1 agrees at 8 bases. From germline, CDR1 is SEHNR and CDR2 FQNEAQ (reference sequence). Trimming took 1 base from V and 0 from J; bases not matched to a gene: 4. The CDR3 spans 16 residues.